This record looks at one TCR beta chain sequence and its context. Its specificity is unknown. This specimen belongs to a study of cytomegalovirus exposure and HLA in healthy donors. This CDR3 contains 13 residues. CDR1 is WSHSY and CDR2 is SAAADI in the germline V gene. V lost 4 bases to trimming and J lost 0 bases, with 6 bases between them. Study-wide results and limits: Usually a TCR sequence was rare, but some public TCRs were found in many donors. Reportedly, diagnosis of cytomegalovirus status by the classifier showed high specificity and sensitivity. It was around 160 TCR beta chains that were listed as cytomegalovirus-associated.

The protocol was immunoSEQ multiplex PCR, while the TCRdb copy is restricted to in-frame clones and leaves out a portion. The sample shows around 80,000 clones, roughly 96% of them seen only once. The sample consisted of PBMCs. The rearrangement links TRBV10-2 to TRBJ1-1; D is unresolved. The sequence derives from a woman between 18 and 29 years old in good health and CMV-seronegative. Here the CDR3 DNA reads TGCGCCAGCAGTGGACAAATGAACACTGAAGCTTTCTTT. It translates to CASSGQMNTEAFF.